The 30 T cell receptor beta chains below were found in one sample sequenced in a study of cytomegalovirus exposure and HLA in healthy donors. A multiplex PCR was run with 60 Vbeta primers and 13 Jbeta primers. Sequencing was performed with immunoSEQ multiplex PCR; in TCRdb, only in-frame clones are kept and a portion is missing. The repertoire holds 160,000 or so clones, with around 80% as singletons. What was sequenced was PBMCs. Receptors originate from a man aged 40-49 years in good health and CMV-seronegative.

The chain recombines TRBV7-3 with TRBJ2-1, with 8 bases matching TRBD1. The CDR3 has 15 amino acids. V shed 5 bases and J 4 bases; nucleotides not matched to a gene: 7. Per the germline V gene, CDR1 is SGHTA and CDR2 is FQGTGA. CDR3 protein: CASSVGQVRYNEQFF. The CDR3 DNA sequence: TGTGCCAGCAGCGTGGGACAGGTTCGATACAATGAGCAGTTCTTC.

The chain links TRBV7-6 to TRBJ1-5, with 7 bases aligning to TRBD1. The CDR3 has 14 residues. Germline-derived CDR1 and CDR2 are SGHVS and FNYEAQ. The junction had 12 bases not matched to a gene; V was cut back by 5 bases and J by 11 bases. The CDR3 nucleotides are TGTGCCAGCAGCCCGAGACAGGGCTCAGGGGCCCAGCATTTT. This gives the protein CASSPRQGSGAQHF. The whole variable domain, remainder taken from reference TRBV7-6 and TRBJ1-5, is GAGVSQSPRYKVTKRGQDVALRCDPISGHVSLYWYRQALGQGPEFLTYFNYEAQQDKSGLPNDRFSAERPEGSISTLTIQRTEQRDSAMYRCASSPRQGSGAQHFGDGTRLSIL.

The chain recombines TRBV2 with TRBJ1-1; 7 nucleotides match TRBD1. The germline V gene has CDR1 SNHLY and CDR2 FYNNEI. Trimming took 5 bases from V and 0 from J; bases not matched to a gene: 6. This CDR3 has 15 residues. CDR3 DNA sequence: TGTGCCAGCAGTCGCCGGGACAGATTGAACACTGAAGCTTTCTTT. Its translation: CASSRRDRLNTEAFF.

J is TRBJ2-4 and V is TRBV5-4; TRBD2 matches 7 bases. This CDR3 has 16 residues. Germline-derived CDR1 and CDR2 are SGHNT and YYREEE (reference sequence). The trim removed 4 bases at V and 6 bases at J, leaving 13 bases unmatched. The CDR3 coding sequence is TGTGCCAGCAGCGTACGAAGTGGCGGGAGAGGAAACATTCAGTACTTC. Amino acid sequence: CASSVRSGGRGNIQYF.

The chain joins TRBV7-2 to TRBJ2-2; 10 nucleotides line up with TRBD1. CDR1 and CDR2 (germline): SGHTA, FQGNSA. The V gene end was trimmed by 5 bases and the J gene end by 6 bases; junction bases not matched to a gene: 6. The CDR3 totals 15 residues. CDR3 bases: TGTGCCAGCAGCGGCGACAGGGGGCGTGCCGGGGAGCTGTTTTTT. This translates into CASSGDRGRAGELFF.

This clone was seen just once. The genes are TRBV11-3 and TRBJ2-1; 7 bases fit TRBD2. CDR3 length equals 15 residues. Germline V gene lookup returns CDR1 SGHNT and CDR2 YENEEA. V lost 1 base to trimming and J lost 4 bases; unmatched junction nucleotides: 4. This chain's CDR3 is CASSLASGEYNEQFF. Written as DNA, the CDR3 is TGTGCCAGCAGCTTAGCTAGCGGAGAATACAATGAGCAGTTCTTC. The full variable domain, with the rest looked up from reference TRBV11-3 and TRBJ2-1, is EAGVVQSPRYKIIEKKQPVAFWCNPISGHNTLYWYLQNLGQGPELLIRYENEEAVDDSQLPKDRFSAERLKGVDSTLKIQPAELGDSAVYLCASSLASGEYNEQFFGPGTRLTVL.

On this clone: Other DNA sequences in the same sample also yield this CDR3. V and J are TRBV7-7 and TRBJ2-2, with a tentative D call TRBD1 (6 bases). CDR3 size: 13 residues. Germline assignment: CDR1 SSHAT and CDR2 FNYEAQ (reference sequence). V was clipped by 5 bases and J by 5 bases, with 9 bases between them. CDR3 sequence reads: CASSPRGTGELFF. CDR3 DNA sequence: TGTGCCAGCAGCCCCAGGGGTACCGGGGAGCTGTTTTTT.

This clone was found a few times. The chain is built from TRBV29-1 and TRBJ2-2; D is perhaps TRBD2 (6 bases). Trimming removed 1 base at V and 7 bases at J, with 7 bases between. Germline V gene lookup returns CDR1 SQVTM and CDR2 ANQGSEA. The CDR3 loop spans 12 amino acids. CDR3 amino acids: CSVEAGDGELFF. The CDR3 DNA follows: TGCAGCGTTGAAGCGGGGGACGGGGAGCTGTTTTTT.

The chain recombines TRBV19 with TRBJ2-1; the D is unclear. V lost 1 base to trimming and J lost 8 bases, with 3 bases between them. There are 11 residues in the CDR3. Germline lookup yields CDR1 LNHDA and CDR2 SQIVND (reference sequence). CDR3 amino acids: CASSIGHEQFF. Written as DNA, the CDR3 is TGTGCCAGTAGTATAGGGCATGAGCAGTTCTTC. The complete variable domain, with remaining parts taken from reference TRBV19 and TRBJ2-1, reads DGGITQSPKYLFRKEGQNVTLSCEQNLNHDAMYWYRQDPGQGLRLIYYSQIVNDFQKGDIAEGYSVSREKKESFPLTVTSAQKNPTAFYLCASSIGHEQFFGPGTRLTVL.

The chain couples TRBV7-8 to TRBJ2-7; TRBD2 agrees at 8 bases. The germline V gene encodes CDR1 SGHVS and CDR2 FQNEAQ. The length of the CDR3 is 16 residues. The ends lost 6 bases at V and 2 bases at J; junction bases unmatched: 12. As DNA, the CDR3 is TGTGCCAGCAGTCTAGTAGTCCAGCGGGAGACCTACGAGCAGTACTTC. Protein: CASSLVVQRETYEQYF.

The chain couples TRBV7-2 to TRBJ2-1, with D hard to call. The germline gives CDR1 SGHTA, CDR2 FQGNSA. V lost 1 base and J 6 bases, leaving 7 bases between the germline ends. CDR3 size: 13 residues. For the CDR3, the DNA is TGTGCCAGCAGCTTAGGACTGCGCAATGAGCAGTTCTTC. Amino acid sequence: CASSLGLRNEQFF.

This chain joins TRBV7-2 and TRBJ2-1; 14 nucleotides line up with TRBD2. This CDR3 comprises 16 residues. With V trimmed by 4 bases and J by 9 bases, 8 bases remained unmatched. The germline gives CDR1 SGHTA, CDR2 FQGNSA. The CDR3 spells CASSYSGTSGRGEQFF. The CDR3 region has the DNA TGTGCCAGCAGCTACTCCGGGACTAGCGGGAGAGGTGAGCAGTTCTTC.

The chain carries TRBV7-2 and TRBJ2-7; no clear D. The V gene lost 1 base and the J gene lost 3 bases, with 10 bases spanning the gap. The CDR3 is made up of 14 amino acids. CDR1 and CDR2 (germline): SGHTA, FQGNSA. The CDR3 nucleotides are TGTGCCAGCAGCTTAGATTTGCGTAGCTACGAGCAGTACTTC. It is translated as CASSLDLRSYEQYF.

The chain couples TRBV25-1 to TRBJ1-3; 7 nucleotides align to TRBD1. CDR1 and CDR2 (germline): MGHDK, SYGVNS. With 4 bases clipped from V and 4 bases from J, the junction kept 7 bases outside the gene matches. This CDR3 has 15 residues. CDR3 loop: CASSGLQGYGNTIYF. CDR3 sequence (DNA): TGTGCCAGCAGTGGTCTACAGGGGTACGGAAACACCATATATTTT.

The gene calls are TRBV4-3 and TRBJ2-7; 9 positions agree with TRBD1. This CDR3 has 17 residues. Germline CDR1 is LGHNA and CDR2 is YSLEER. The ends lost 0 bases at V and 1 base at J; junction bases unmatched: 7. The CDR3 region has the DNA TGCGCCAGCAGCCAAGAAGTAGGAGACAGGGGGTCCTACGAGCAGTACTTC. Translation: CASSQEVGDRGSYEQYF.

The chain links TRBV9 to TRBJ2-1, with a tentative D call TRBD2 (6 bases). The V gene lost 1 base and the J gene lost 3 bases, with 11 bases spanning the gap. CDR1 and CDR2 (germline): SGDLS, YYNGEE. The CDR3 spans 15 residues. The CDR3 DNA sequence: TGTGCCAGCAGCGTACTTAGCGGACGCTACAATGAGCAGTTCTTC. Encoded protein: CASSVLSGRYNEQFF.

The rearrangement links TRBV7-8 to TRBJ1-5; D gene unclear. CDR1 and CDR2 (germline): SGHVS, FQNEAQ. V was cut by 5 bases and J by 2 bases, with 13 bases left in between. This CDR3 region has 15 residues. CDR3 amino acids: CASSPSWERNQPQHF. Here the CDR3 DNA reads TGTGCCAGCAGCCCGTCCTGGGAGCGCAATCAGCCCCAGCATTTT.

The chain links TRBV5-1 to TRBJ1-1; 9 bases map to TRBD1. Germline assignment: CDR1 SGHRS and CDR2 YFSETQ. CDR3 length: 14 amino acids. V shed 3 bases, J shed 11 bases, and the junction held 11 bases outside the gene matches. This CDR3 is CASSSTGGRFRAFF. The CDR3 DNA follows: TGCGCCAGCAGCTCGACAGGGGGAAGGTTTCGGGCTTTCTTT.

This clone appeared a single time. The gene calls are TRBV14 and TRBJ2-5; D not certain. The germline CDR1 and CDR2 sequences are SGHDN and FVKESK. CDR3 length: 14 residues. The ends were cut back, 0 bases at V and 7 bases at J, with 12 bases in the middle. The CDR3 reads CASSQDAGGGTQYF. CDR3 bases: TGTGCCAGCAGCCAAGATGCAGGTGGTGGGACCCAGTACTTC.

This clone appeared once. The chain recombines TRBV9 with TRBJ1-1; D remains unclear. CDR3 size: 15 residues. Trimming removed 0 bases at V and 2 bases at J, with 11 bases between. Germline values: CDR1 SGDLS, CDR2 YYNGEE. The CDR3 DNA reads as TGTGCCAGCAGCGTAGCCGTCTCTAGCAACACTGAAGCTTTCTTT. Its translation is CASSVAVSSNTEAFF. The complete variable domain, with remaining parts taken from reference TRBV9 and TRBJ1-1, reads DSGVTQTPKHLITATGQRVTLRCSPRSGDLSVYWYQQSLDQGLQFLIQYYNGEERAKGNILERFSAQQFPDLHSELNLSSLELGDSALYFCASSVAVSSNTEAFFGQGTRLTVV.

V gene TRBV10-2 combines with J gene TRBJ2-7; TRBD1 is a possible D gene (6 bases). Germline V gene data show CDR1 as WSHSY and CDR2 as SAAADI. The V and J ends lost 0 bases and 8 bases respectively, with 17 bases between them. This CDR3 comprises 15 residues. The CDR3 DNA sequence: TGCGCCAGCAGTGAGTCATTGGACAGCACAGAAAAGCAGTACTTC. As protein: CASSESLDSTEKQYF.

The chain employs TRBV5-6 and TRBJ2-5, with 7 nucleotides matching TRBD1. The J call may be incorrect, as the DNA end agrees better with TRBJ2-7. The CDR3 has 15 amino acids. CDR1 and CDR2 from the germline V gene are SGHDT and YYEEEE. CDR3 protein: CASSTKRDRGDEQYF. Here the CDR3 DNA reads TGTGCCAGCAGCACGAAACGGGACAGAGGCGACGAGCAGTACTTC.

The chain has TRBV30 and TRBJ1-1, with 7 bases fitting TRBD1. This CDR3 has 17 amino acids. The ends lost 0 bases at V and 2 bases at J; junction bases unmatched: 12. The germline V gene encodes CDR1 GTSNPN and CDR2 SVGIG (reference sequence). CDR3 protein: CAWSVVSWYRGNTEAFF. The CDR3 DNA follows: TGTGCCTGGAGTGTGGTTTCGTGGTACAGGGGTAACACTGAAGCTTTCTTT.

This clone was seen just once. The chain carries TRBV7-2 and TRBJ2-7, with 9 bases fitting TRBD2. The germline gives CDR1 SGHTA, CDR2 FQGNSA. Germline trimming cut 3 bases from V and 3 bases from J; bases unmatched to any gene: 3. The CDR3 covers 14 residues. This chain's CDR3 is CASSLSSGDYEQYF. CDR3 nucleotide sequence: TGTGCCAGCAGCTTGTCTAGCGGGGACTACGAGCAGTACTTC.

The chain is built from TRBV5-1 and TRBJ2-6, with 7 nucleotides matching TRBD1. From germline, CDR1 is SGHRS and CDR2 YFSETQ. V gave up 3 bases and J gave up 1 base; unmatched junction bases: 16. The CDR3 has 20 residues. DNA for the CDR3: TGCGCCAGCAGCTCACGAAACACTACAGGGGTTGTGTCTGGGGCCAACGTCCTGACTTTC. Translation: CASSSRNTTGVVSGANVLTF.

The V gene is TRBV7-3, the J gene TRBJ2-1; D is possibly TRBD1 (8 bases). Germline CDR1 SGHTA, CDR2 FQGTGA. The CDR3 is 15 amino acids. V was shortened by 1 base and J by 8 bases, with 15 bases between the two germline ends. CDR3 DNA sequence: TGTGCCAGCAGCTTAAATACAGGGGGGAGGGATGAGCAGTTCTTC. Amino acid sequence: CASSLNTGGRDEQFF. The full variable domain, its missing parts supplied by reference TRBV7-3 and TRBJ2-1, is GAGVSQTPSNKVTEKGKYVELRCDPISGHTALYWYRQSLGQGPEFLIYFQGTGAADDSGLPNDRFFAVRPEGSVSTLKIQRTERGDSAVYLCASSLNTGGRDEQFFGPGTRLTVL.

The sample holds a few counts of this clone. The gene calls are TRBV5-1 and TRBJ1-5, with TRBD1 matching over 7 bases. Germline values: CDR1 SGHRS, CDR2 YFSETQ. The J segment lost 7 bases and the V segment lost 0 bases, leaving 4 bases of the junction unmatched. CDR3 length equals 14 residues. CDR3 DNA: TGCGCCAGCAGCTTGGGACAGGGTGAACAGCCCCAGCATTTT. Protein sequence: CASSLGQGEQPQHF.

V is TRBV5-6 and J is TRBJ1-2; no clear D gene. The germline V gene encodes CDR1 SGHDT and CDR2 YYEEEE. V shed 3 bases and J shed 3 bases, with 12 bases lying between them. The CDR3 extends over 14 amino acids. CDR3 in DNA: TGTGCCAGCAGCTGGGGAGGATCAGACTATGGCTACACCTTC. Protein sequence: CASSWGGSDYGYTF. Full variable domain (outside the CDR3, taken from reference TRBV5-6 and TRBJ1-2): DAGVTQSPTHLIKTRGQQVTLRCSPKSGHDTVSWYQQALGQGPQFIFQYYEEEERQRGNFPDRFSGHQFPNYSSELNVNALLLGDSALYLCASSWGGSDYGYTFGSGTRLTVV.

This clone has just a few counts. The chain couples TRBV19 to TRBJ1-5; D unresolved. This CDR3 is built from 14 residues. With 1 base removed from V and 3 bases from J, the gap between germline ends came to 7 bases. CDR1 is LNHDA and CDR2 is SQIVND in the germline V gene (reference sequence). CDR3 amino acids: CASSIVQSNQPQHF. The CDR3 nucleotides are TGTGCCAGTAGTATAGTTCAATCCAATCAGCCCCAGCATTTT.

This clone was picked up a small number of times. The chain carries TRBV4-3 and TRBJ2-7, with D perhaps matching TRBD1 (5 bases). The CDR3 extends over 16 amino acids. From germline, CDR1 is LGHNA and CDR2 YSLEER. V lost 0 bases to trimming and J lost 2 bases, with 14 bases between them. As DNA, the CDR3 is TGCGCCAGCAGCCAAGATTATGGGGCCACCGCCTACGAGCAGTACTTC. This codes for CASSQDYGATAYEQYF.